Listed here is a single TCR beta chain. Its target is not known. This entry comes from a study of T cell responses to AZD1222 COVID-19 vaccine. Findings of the study overall: Repertoires were sampled only after the peak T cell response. Possibly, clonal diversity was underestimated; donors were largely white British and included more females. Spike-specific TCR breadth and depth rose after two AZD1222 doses.

The table came from immunoSEQ multiplex PCR; TCRdb's copy has only in-frame clones and leaves some out. Of 150,000 to 200,000 clones listed, under 95% were seen once; the top ten hold 4.4%. This CDR3 is built from 14 residues. The ends lost 11 bases at V and 0 bases at J; junction bases unmatched: 9. Germline CDR1 SNHLY, CDR2 FYNNEI. This sample comprised peripheral blood, obtained on day 0 of MenACWY control vaccination. This clonotype was sampled from an adult in good health. This chain joins TRBV2 and TRBJ1-2, with 7 bases fitting TRBD1. The CDR3 bases are TGTGCCGAGGGGAGGGACAGCACTAACTATGGCTACACCTTC. Translation: CAEGRDSTNYGYTF.